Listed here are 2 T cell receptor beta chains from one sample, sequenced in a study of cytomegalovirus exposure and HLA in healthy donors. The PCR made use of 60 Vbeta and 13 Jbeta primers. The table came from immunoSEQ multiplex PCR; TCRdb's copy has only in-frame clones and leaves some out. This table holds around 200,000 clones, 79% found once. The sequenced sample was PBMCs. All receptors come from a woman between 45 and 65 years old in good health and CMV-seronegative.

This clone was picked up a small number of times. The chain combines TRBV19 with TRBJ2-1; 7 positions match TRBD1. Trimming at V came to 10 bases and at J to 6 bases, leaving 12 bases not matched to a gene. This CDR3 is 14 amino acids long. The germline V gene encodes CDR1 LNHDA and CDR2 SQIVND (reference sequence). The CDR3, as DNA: TGTGCCACCGCGACAGGGTCCGGTGTCAATGAGCAGTTCTTC. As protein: CATATGSGVNEQFF.

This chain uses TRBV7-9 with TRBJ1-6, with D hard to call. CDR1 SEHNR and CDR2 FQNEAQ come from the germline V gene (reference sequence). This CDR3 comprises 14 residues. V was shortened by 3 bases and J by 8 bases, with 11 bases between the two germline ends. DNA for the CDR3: TGTGCCAGCAGCTTGGTGGGTCGGGATTCACCCCTCCACTTT. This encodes CASSLVGRDSPLHF.